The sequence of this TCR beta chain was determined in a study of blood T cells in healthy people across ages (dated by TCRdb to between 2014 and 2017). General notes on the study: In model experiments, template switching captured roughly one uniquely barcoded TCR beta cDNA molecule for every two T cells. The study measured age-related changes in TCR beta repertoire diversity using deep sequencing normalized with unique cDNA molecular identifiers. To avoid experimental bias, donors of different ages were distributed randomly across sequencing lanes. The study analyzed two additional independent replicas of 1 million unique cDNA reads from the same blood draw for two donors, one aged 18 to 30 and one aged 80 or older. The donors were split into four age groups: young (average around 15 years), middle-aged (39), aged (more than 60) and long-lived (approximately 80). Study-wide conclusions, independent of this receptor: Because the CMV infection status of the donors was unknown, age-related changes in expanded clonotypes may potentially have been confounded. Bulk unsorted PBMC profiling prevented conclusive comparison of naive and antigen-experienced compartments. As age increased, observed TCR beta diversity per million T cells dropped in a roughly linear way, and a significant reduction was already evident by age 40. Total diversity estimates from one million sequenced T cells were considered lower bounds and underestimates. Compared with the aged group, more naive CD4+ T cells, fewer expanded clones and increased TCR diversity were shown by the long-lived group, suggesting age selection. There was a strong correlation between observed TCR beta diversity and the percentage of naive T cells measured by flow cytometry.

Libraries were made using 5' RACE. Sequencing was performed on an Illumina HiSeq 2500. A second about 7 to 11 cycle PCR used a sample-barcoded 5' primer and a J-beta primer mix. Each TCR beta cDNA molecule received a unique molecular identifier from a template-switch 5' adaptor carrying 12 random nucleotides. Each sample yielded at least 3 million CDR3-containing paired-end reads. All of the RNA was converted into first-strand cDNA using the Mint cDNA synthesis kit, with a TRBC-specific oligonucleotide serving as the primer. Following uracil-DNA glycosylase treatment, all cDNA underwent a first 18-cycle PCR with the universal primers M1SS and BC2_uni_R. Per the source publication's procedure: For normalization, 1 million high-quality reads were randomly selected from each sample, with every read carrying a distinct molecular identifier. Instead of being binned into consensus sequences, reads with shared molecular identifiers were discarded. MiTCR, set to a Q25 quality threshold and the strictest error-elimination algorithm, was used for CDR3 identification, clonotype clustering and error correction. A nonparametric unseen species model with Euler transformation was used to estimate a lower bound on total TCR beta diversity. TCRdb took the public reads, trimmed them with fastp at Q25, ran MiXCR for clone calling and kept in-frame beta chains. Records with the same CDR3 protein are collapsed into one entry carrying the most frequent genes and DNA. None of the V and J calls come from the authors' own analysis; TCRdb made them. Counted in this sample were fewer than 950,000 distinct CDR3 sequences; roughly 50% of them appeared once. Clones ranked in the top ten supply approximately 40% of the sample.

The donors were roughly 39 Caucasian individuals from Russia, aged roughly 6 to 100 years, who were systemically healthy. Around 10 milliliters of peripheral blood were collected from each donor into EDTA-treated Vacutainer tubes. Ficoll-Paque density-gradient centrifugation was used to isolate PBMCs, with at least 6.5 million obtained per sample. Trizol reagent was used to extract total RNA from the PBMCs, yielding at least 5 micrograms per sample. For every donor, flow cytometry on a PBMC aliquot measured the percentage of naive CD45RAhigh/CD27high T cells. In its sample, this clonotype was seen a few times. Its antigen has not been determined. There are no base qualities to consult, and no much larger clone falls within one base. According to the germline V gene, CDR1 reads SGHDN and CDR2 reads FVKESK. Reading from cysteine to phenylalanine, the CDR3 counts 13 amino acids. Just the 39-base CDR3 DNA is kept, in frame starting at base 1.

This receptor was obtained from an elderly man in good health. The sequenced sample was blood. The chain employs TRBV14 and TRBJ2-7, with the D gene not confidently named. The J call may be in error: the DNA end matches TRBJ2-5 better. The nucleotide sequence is TGTGCCAGCAGCCAATGGGTTGGGGAGACCCAGTACTTC. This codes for CASSQWVGETQYF.